This T cell receptor beta chain appears in the sequencing data of a study of T cell responses to AZD1222 COVID-19 vaccine. Study-wide points: There were mostly white British donors and more females than males, and clonal diversity was possibly underestimated. It was only a handful of AZD1222 recipients who were seropositive at baseline. Sampling captured repertoires only after the peak T cell response.

A word on this clone: What it binds is not known.

Measured with immunoSEQ multiplex PCR; TCRdb has only the in-frame clones, and not every one. The sample yields 150,000 to 200,000 clones, over 90% seen once. Trimming took 0 bases from V and 5 from J, leaving 13 bases between them. There are 16 residues in the CDR3. Germline V lookup: CDR1 MGHRA, CDR2 YSYEKL. Specimen: peripheral blood, collected on day 0 of AZD1222 vaccination. This sequence was found in an adult in good health. The gene calls are TRBV4-1 and TRBJ2-2, with D possibly being TRBD2 (7 bases). The CDR3 reads CASSQEGGLQTGELFF. DNA of the CDR3: TGCGCCAGCAGCCAAGAAGGGGGACTACAAACCGGGGAGCTGTTTTTT.